This section outlines one TCR beta chain sequence together with its context. Which antigen it targets is not known. No clone much larger than this one lies a single base away; base qualities are absent. Libraries were made using PCR. DNA from cultured CD4+ T cells was subjected to TCR sequencing with the Oncomine TCR Beta short-read assay at the Johns Hopkins FTIC core. The QIAamp micro DNA kit was used to extract genomic DNA from the cultured CD4+ T cells. The Oncomine TCR Beta libraries from cultured CD4+ T cells were pooled using unique dual indexes and then sequenced on an Illumina iSeq 100. In the source study's methods: Non-productive sequences were removed, and CDR3s that did not start with C, did not end with F or W, or were shorter than 7 amino acids were discarded. The MANAFEST web application identified antigen-specific clonotypes by comparing peptide-stimulated wells against reference wells and other culture wells. An FDR below 0.05, an odds ratio above 5, and a productive frequency above 0.1% in at least two of three replicate wells were required for clones to be considered positive. Clonotypes that were significantly expanded in both SARS-CoV-2 spike wells and at least one common cold coronavirus spike condition were defined as cross-reactive. Levenshtein distances (stringdist) and unrooted phylogenetic trees (ape) in R version 3.6.1 were used to assess CDR3 homology. TCRdb passed the public sequencing reads through fastp at Q25 and MiXCR, retaining productive beta sequences. Rows are unified per CDR3 protein, each entry keeping the most common DNA and genes. These V and J calls are TCRdb output, not the study's own analysis. The sample data list about 21,000 distinct CDR3 sequences, and roughly 64% of these were observed just once. The leading ten clones occupy roughly 8% of the sample.

The data were taken from a study of vaccination and CD4 T cells after COVID-19 (dated by TCRdb to 2021 to 2024). Study-wide context: Convalescent patients had a positive SARS-CoV-2 result on nasal swab PCR, and of these patients, fewer than ten had mild disease and one had severe disease. The time from the second vaccine dose to post-vaccine blood sampling had a median of roughly 72 days and ranged from about 14 to 250 days. In the convalescent cohort there were six males and four females, among whom were two Hispanic individuals, seven Caucasians, two Asians and one multiracial person. Culture stimuli were overlapping spike peptide pools from SARS-CoV-2 and from the common cold coronaviruses HCoV-NL63, HCoV-OC43 and HCoV-229E. In 10 COVID-19 convalescent patients and 4 infection-naive healthy vaccine recipients, researchers compared the spike-specific CD4+ TCR repertoire from before mRNA vaccination with the repertoire from after. As controls, cultures received a CEFX viral epitope pool (the positive control), an HIV-1 Nef peptide pool (the negative control), or no peptide at all. Participants got two doses of the Pfizer-BioNTech BNT162b2 vaccine (n=8) or two doses of the Moderna mRNA-1273 vaccine (n=2). Post-COVID blood samples were collected from convalescent patients a median of roughly 100 days after diagnosis, with a range of about 30 to 161 days.

V loses 1 base of germline sequence and J loses 10 bases, and the interval between the two ends is 8 bases. The CDR3 covers 12 residues, taking in both the cysteine and the phenylalanine. CDR3 DNA is the only sequence kept; it has 36 bases, read in frame from the first base. The germline V gene (reference sequence) supplies CDR1 SEHNR and CDR2 FQNEAQ. Broad study findings and their caveats: Nearly all vaccine-specific clones in convalescent patients (304 of 307) were mono-reactive for SARS-CoV-2 spike rather than cross-reactive with common cold coronaviruses. In convalescent patients, a median about 86% of post-vaccine SARS-CoV-2-reactive clones were detected only after vaccination, suggesting vaccine-specific priming. Relatively few convalescent patients were included in the study, and early timepoints after natural infection were not analyzed. The median count of SARS-CoV-2-reactive clonotypes went up from 20 to 25 after infection to 30 to 40 after vaccination, although the change was not significant.

The treatment or condition label here, explained by the study, means: approximately 11-day PBMC culture with coronavirus spike peptide pools or control peptides (ViraFEST assay). The ViraFEST assay, used in the study, expanded antigen-specific T cells with peptide pools and then identified the expanded clonotypes through TCR sequencing. The positive SARS-CoV-2 PCR tests of the convalescent patients were dated from March to December 2020, before the Alpha, Beta and Delta variants emerged in the United States. Each well held about 2 million PBMCs cultured in IMDM containing roughly 5.4% human AB serum and roughly 10 IU/ml IL-2, with approximately 9.2 ug/ml peptide pools added. On days 3 and 7, half of the culture medium was replaced with fresh IL-2-containing medium. After nine to eleven days of culture, CD4+ T cells were isolated by negative selection with the EasySep CD4+ T cell isolation kit. PBMCs were separated from whole blood using Ficoll-Paque Plus gradient centrifugation and then either used fresh or cryopreserved at -140C. Triplicate wells were generally used for each culture condition.

The rearrangement joined TRBV7-9 to TRBJ1-5; tentative D gene TRBD1, with 6 bases matching. The source of this sequence is a human donor who had recovered from COVID-19. Sequencing was done on a sample of CD4+ T cells from blood, cultured in vitro. The DNA is as follows: TGTGCCAGCAGCTTAGAACAGGGACCCCAGCATTTT. Its coded protein is CASSLEQGPQHF.